The 31 T cell receptor beta chains in this list originate from one sample, sequenced in a study of cytomegalovirus exposure and HLA in healthy donors. 60 Vbeta and 13 Jbeta primers were used in PCR. Sequenced by immunoSEQ multiplex PCR; TCRdb stores in-frame clones only, minus some. The sample consists of around 170,000 clones, roughly 77% of them appearing once. The specimen sequenced was PBMCs. The receptors were sampled from a woman in her thirties in good health and CMV-seropositive.

The chain employs TRBV19 and TRBJ1-2; no clear D. The V and J ends lost 0 bases and 8 bases respectively, with 16 bases between them. This CDR3 is 15 amino acids long. Germline CDR1 reads LNHDA; CDR2 reads SQIVND (reference sequence). CDR3 in amino acids: CASSIEARTPAGYTF. Here the CDR3 DNA reads TGTGCCAGTAGTATAGAAGCCCGGACTCCTGCCGGCTACACCTTC.

The chain combines TRBV7-9 with TRBJ1-1; D gene unclear. Germline V CDR1 and CDR2: SEHNR, FQNEAQ (reference sequence). The CDR3 sequence is 13 residues long. Trimming shortened V by 2 bases and J by 2 bases, and 6 bases separated the two germline ends. The CDR3 is CASSLQENTEAFF. The CDR3 region has the DNA TGTGCCAGCAGCTTACAGGAAAACACTGAAGCTTTCTTT.

The genes are TRBV4-2 and TRBJ1-4; 7 nucleotides match TRBD1. CDR1 is LGHNA and CDR2 is YNFKEQ in the germline V gene. The CDR3 length is 19 residues. The trim removed 0 bases at V and 2 bases at J, leaving 12 bases unmatched. The CDR3 spells CASSQEGNRGRGTNEKLFF. The CDR3, as DNA: TGTGCCAGCAGCCAAGAAGGGAACAGGGGACGCGGGACTAATGAAAAACTGTTTTTT.

The chain uses TRBV11-2 and TRBJ2-3, with 8 bases identical to TRBD2. This CDR3 comprises 15 residues. V trimming: 3 bases; J trimming: 2 bases; junction bases outside the gene matches: 4. CDR1 is SGHAT and CDR2 is FQNNGV in the germline V gene. CDR3 bases: TGTGCCAGCAGCTTCTCTAGCGGGTACACAGATACGCAGTATTTT. This codes for CASSFSSGYTDTQYF.

V gene TRBV28 combines with J gene TRBJ1-2; the match to TRBD1 covers 9 bases. The CDR3 consists of 14 residues. Trimming removed 6 bases from V and 7 bases from J; junction bases left unmatched: 9. CDR1 is MDHEN and CDR2 is SYDVKM in the germline V gene. The CDR3 region has the DNA TGTGCCAGCAGCCAGGGACAGGGACGGGCTGGCTACACCTTC. It encodes CASSQGQGRAGYTF.

The chain has TRBV27 and TRBJ2-1; D uncertain. CDR1 and CDR2 (germline): MNHEY, SMNVEV (reference sequence). This CDR3 contains 14 residues. The V end lost 3 bases, the J end lost 4 bases, and 10 bases lay between the germline ends. The CDR3 bases are TGTGCCAGCAGTTTGGTAGCACCTTACAATGAGCAGTTCTTC. Translated, it gives CASSLVAPYNEQFF.

The J gene is TRBJ2-1, the V gene TRBV28, with unresolved D. Trimming shortened V by 5 bases and J by 2 bases, and 16 bases separated the two germline ends. Looked up from germline, CDR1 is MDHEN and CDR2 is SYDVKM. The CDR3 covers 16 residues. CDR3: CASSQLATYTYNEQFF. As DNA, the CDR3 is TGTGCCAGCAGTCAATTAGCTACCTATACCTACAATGAGCAGTTCTTC.

In its sample, this clone was seen once. J is TRBJ1-2 and V is TRBV5-4, with D maybe TRBD1 (5 bases). The CDR3 length is 16 residues. V was pared by 0 bases and J by 8 bases, with 20 bases between. CDR1 is SGHNT and CDR2 is YYREEE in the germline V gene (reference sequence). Here the CDR3 reads CASSLGGEWGESGYTF. The CDR3 DNA sequence: TGTGCCAGCAGCTTGGGTGGGGAGTGGGGGGAGAGCGGCTACACCTTC.

This clone was detected only once. The chain couples TRBV7-2 to TRBJ1-2; D gene ambiguous. The germline V and J ends were trimmed by 2 bases and 4 bases, with 11 bases remaining between them. Looked up from germline, CDR1 is SGHTA and CDR2 is FQGNSA. This CDR3 contains 14 residues. The CDR3 DNA reads as TGTGCCAGCAGCTTATCTGAGGTCGGCTATGGCTACACCTTC. Amino acid sequence: CASSLSEVGYGYTF.

This clone has more than one count but fewer than ten. V is TRBV2 and J is TRBJ2-1; 12 bases match TRBD2. CDR3 size: 15 residues. V was clipped by 8 bases and J by 7 bases; unmatched bases: 9. In germline, CDR1 is SNHLY, CDR2 FYNNEI. Here the CDR3 reads CASSGLLAGGNEQFF. The CDR3 DNA reads as TGTGCCAGCTCCGGGTTACTAGCGGGGGGAAATGAGCAGTTCTTC. Looking up the rest from reference TRBV2 and TRBJ2-1 gives the full variable domain: EPEVTQTPSHQVTQMGQEVILRCVPISNHLYFYWYRQILGQKVEFLVSFYNNEISEKSEIFDDQFSVERPDGSNFTLKIRSTKLEDSAMYFCASSGLLAGGNEQFFGPGTRLTVL.

The CDR3 loop reads CASSYRDTSNYGYTF. DNA for the CDR3: TGCGCCAGCAGCTACCGGGACACATCTAACTATGGCTACACCTTC. This sequence joins TRBV5-1 and TRBJ1-2, with D perhaps TRBD1 (6 bases). Germline CDR1 SGHRS, CDR2 YFSETQ. The CDR3 is 15 residues long. V was pared by 3 bases and J by 0 bases, with 12 bases between.

The V call is TRBV4-2, the J call TRBJ2-1, with D possibly matching TRBD2 (6 bases). The germline V gene has CDR1 LGHNA and CDR2 YNFKEQ. The CDR3 runs 12 residues. With 0 bases removed from V and 12 bases from J, the gap between germline ends came to 9 bases. DNA of the CDR3: TGTGCCAGCAGCCAAGAAGACGGGGGGCAGTTCTTC. The encoded protein is CASSQEDGGQFF.

This clone was seen only once. V gene TRBV19 combines with J gene TRBJ1-5; 9 bases match TRBD1. Germline V gene data show CDR1 as LNHDA and CDR2 as SQIVND (reference sequence). This CDR3 comprises 15 residues. V dropped 3 bases and J dropped 4; count of bases not matched to a gene: 4. In nucleotides, the CDR3 is TGTGCCAGTAGTATTTTGACAGGGGGTAATCAGCCCCAGCATTTT. Translating it yields CASSILTGGNQPQHF.

Comments on this clone: The junction and the germline gene differ at one end; a read error may be behind it. The CDR3 DNA follows: TGTTCCAGCAGCTCCCAGGGGGCGCGCGGCACCGGGGAGCTGTTTTTT. This translates into CSSSSQGARGTGELFF. The chain employs TRBV7-9 and TRBJ2-2, with 8 bases identical to TRBD1. Germline CDR1 SEHNR, CDR2 FQNEAQ (reference sequence). This CDR3 is built from 16 residues.

The chain uses TRBV7-9 and TRBJ1-6; 10 positions match TRBD1. Germline lookup yields CDR1 SEHNR and CDR2 FQNEAQ (reference sequence). The junction had 5 bases not matched to a gene; V was cut back by 5 bases and J by 10 bases. CDR3 length: 14 amino acids. The CDR3 DNA follows: TGTGCCAGCAGCCGTCAGGACAGGGGGTCACCCCTCCACTTT. The encoded protein is CASSRQDRGSPLHF.

This chain connects TRBV6-5 to TRBJ1-2; a weak D match, TRBD1 (5 bases). V shed 0 bases and J shed 0 bases, with 11 bases lying between them. This CDR3 spans 16 amino acids. CDR1 is MNHEY and CDR2 is SVGAGI in the germline V gene. The CDR3 sequence is CASSYSTALSNYGYTF. Here the CDR3 DNA reads TGTGCCAGCAGTTACTCGACAGCATTGTCTAACTATGGCTACACCTTC.

V and J are TRBV28 and TRBJ1-1; weak D call: TRBD1 (5 bases). V dropped 6 bases and J dropped 0 bases, with 11 bases sitting between them. CDR1 MDHEN and CDR2 SYDVKM come from the germline V gene. The CDR3 spans 14 residues. This CDR3 reads CASRGLPLNTEAFF. CDR3 sequence (DNA): TGTGCCAGCAGGGGACTTCCCTTGAACACTGAAGCTTTCTTT.

The V gene is TRBV7-6, the J gene TRBJ2-1; TRBD1 aligns across 7 bases. The CDR3 sequence is 13 residues long. The trim removed 5 bases at V and 13 bases at J, leaving 11 bases unmatched. Germline V gene lookup returns CDR1 SGHVS and CDR2 FNYEAQ. Here the CDR3 reads CASSPAPTGAQFF. In DNA form, the CDR3 reads TGTGCCAGCAGCCCCGCCCCAACAGGGGCTCAGTTCTTC.

The chain is built from TRBV13 and TRBJ2-1; D unclear. Germline-derived CDR1 and CDR2 are PRHDT and FYEKMQ (reference sequence). This CDR3 region has 12 residues. Trimming left V 10 bases short and J 7 bases short, with 14 bases between. The CDR3 DNA reads TGTGCCACCGCGAAACTTCAAAATGAGCAGTTCTTC. Protein sequence: CATAKLQNEQFF.

The rearrangement joins TRBV7-2 to TRBJ1-4; 9 nucleotides agree with TRBD1. The CDR3 has 15 residues. Germline loops: CDR1 SGHTA, CDR2 FQGNSA. V lost 5 bases to trimming and J lost 7 bases; unmatched junction nucleotides: 8. CDR3 nucleotides: TGTGCCAGCAGCATACAGGGGGCGCGAGGTGAAAAACTGTTTTTT. The encoded protein is CASSIQGARGEKLFF.

This chain uses TRBV13 with TRBJ2-7; possibly TRBD1 for D (5 bases). The CDR3 sequence is 15 residues long. V was shortened by 1 base and J by 3 bases, with 13 bases between the two germline ends. Germline values: CDR1 PRHDT, CDR2 FYEKMQ (reference sequence). CDR3: CASSLESRQSYEQYF. The CDR3, as DNA: TGTGCCAGCAGCTTAGAGTCGCGACAGAGCTACGAGCAGTACTTC.

V gene TRBV5-1 combines with J gene TRBJ1-2, with D unresolved. Germline V gene data show CDR1 as SGHRS and CDR2 as YFSETQ. The CDR3 length is 15 residues. Between the trimmed V and J ends, which lost 0 bases and 4 bases, there was a span of 13 bases. The CDR3 sequence is CASSLGALSSYGYTF. The DNA of the CDR3 is TGCGCCAGCAGCTTGGGAGCTCTTTCAAGCTATGGCTACACCTTC.

This clone has more than one count but fewer than ten. This chain uses TRBV6-5 with TRBJ1-4; D unclear. Trimming took off 2 bases at V and 2 bases at J, with 9 bases between the two ends. The germline gives CDR1 MNHEY, CDR2 SVGAGI. There are 15 residues in the CDR3. CDR3 sequence: CASSYRGGTNEKLFF. Here the CDR3 DNA reads TGTGCCAGCAGTTACCGCGGAGGGACTAATGAAAAACTGTTTTTT.

This clone was picked up a small number of times. V and J are TRBV18 and TRBJ1-5, with 7 bases fitting TRBD1. The trim removed 6 bases at V and 5 bases at J, leaving 7 bases unmatched. CDR1 is KGHSH and CDR2 is LQKENI in the germline V gene. The CDR3 spans 14 residues. The CDR3 DNA is TGTGCCAGCTCGCCTGGGACAGAGTATCAGCCCCAGCATTTT. Translation gives CASSPGTEYQPQHF.

This clone was detected only a few times. V and J are TRBV7-9 and TRBJ2-1; a weak D match, TRBD2 (6 bases). The CDR3 has 16 residues. Trimming removed 4 bases at V and 0 bases at J, with 13 bases between. Germline V lookup: CDR1 SEHNR, CDR2 FQNEAQ (reference sequence). DNA of the CDR3: TGTGCCAGCAGCTCCAGTCGGGGGAGCTCCTACAATGAGCAGTTCTTC. Protein product: CASSSSRGSSYNEQFF.

V usage is TRBV11-2 and J usage is TRBJ2-5; 8 bases match TRBD1. The J call could be wrong; TRBJ2-7 is a better fit for the DNA end. The CDR3 is 15 amino acids. Germline CDR1 is SGHAT and CDR2 is FQNNGV. This CDR3 is CASNSGSGGLYEQYF. The CDR3 region has the DNA TGTGCCAGCAACTCTGGGTCAGGGGGCCTGTACGAGCAGTACTTC.

The chain recombines TRBV9 with TRBJ1-5; 7 bases are a match to TRBD1. V dropped 0 bases and J dropped 2; count of bases not matched to a gene: 14. Germline V gene lookup returns CDR1 SGDLS and CDR2 YYNGEE. The CDR3 has 19 residues. The CDR3 bases are TGTGCCAGCAGCGTAGGGAGTGGCAGAGGGGGCGAGGGCAATCAGCCCCAGCATTTT. It encodes CASSVGSGRGGEGNQPQHF.

To note about this clone: Other nucleotide sequences from this sample produce the same CDR3. V is TRBV5-4 and J is TRBJ1-1; 8 nucleotides match TRBD1. The CDR3 runs to 13 residues. V shed 2 bases and J 5 bases; nucleotides not matched to a gene: 2. Germline lookup yields CDR1 SGHNT and CDR2 YYREEE (reference sequence). The CDR3 DNA follows: TGTGCCAGCAGCTTCACAGGGGGAACTGAAGCTTTCTTT. Residues: CASSFTGGTEAFF.

This rearrangement joins TRBV6-5 to TRBJ2-1; D possibly corresponds to TRBD2 (5 bases). CDR3 length: 15 residues. V lost 0 bases and J lost 4, with 10 bases in between. CDR1 is MNHEY and CDR2 is SVGAGI in the germline V gene. The CDR3 region has the DNA TGTGCCAGCAGTTACTCAAGAGGGAGTTACAATGAGCAGTTCTTC. Translation gives CASSYSRGSYNEQFF.

The chain links TRBV6-1 to TRBJ1-2; D uncertain. This CDR3 spans 13 amino acids. CDR1 and CDR2 (germline): MNHNS, SASEGT. Trimming took 1 base from V and 6 from J, leaving 9 bases between them. CDR3 sequence: CASSEVRVDGYTF. CDR3 DNA: TGTGCCAGCAGTGAAGTACGGGTAGATGGCTACACCTTC.

The V and J genes are TRBV4-1 and TRBJ1-5, with no clear D. The CDR3 spans 17 residues. V gave up 1 base and J gave up 0 bases, with 13 bases separating them. Germline CDR1 and CDR2: MGHRA and YSYEKL. CDR3 sequence: CASSQGVTPYSNQPQHF. The CDR3 DNA reads as TGCGCCAGCAGCCAAGGGGTGACACCTTATAGCAATCAGCCCCAGCATTTT.